The 28 T cell receptor beta chains listed next were all sequenced from one sample in a study of T cell responses to AZD1222 COVID-19 vaccine. Clones were read by immunoSEQ multiplex PCR, and TCRdb kept only the in-frame ones, dropping some. The repertoire holds roughly 18,000 clones, with over 60% as singletons. The starting material was peripheral blood, obtained 28 days after the second AZD1222 dose. Receptors were obtained from an adult who received the AZD1222 COVID-19 vaccine.

This clone was detected only a few times. This rearrangement joins TRBV2 to TRBJ2-1, with D possibly being TRBD2 (6 bases). The CDR3 has 14 amino acids. The V end lost 6 bases, the J end lost 5 bases, and 14 bases lay between the germline ends. Germline V gene lookup returns CDR1 SNHLY and CDR2 FYNNEI. CDR3 coding DNA: TGTGCCAGCAGGTTTAGGTGGAGGGACAATGAGCAGTTCTTC. The encoded protein is CASRFRWRDNEQFF.

This chain's CDR3 is CASSPGSDTEAFF. The CDR3, as DNA: TGTGCCAGCAGCCCAGGATCTGACACTGAAGCTTTCTTT. The chain employs TRBV12-3 or TRBV12-4 and TRBJ1-1, with D uncertain. V was shortened by 6 bases and J by 3 bases, with 11 bases between the two germline ends. The CDR3 is 13 residues long.

CDR3 in DNA: TGCAGCGTTTTGACCGATAGCAATCAGCCCCAGCATTTT. This sequence encodes CSVLTDSNQPQHF. The chain recombines TRBV29-1 with TRBJ1-5; D unclear. V lost 5 bases and J 0 bases, leaving 8 bases between the germline ends. Germline CDR1 SQVTM, CDR2 ANQGSEA. This CDR3 spans 13 amino acids.

The chain employs TRBV7-9 and TRBJ1-1, with D unclear. Germline V gene lookup returns CDR1 SEHNR and CDR2 FQNEAQ (reference sequence). Trimming left V 3 bases short and J 4 bases short, with 9 bases between. The CDR3 runs 13 residues. The CDR3 DNA reads TGTGCCAGCAGCTTCCAGGTTGGCACTGAAGCTTTCTTT. Amino acid sequence: CASSFQVGTEAFF.

The chain employs TRBV24-1 and TRBJ2-3; D assignment may be TRBD1 or TRBD2 (5 bases each). Germline CDR1 is KGHDR and CDR2 is SFDVKD. Deletions cut 4 bases from V and 2 bases from J, with 12 bases between. This CDR3 is 15 amino acids long. This CDR3 is CATSDPRGATDTQYF. The CDR3 DNA follows: TGTGCCACCAGTGACCCCAGAGGGGCCACAGATACGCAGTATTTT.

J is TRBJ1-2 and V is TRBV19; D is uncertain. There are 14 residues in the CDR3. Trimming pared 9 bases from V and 0 bases from J, leaving 14 bases between. Germline-derived CDR1 and CDR2 are LNHDA and SQIVND (reference sequence). DNA of the CDR3: TGTGCCAGCGCAACGGGAATGACTAACTATGGCTACACCTTC. It specifies CASATGMTNYGYTF.

The chain carries TRBV29-1 and TRBJ2-5; TRBD2 is a possible D gene (6 bases). Per germline, CDR1 SQVTM and CDR2 ANQGSEA. The CDR3 runs to 12 residues. V was clipped by 2 bases and J by 8 bases, with 12 bases between them. This CDR3 is CSVEIGTGTQYF. The CDR3 DNA sequence: TGCAGCGTTGAAATAGGGACTGGAACCCAGTACTTC.

V usage is TRBV15 and J usage is TRBJ1-6; a weak D match, TRBD1 (5 bases). The CDR3 is 15 amino acids. Germline lookup yields CDR1 LNHNV and CDR2 YYDKDF (reference sequence). The V and J ends lost 1 base and 7 bases respectively, with 11 bases between them. This CDR3 reads CATSRVEGQNSPLHF. The CDR3 coding sequence is TGTGCCACCAGCAGAGTAGAGGGGCAAAATTCACCCCTCCACTTT.

This chain links TRBV7-2 with TRBJ2-2, with D perhaps TRBD2 (5 bases). CDR1 is SGHTA, CDR2 FQGNSA, per germline. V gave up 4 bases and J gave up 6 bases, with 12 bases separating them. The CDR3 loop spans 14 amino acids. The CDR3 region has the DNA TGTGCCAGCAGCTCGGACTCCCGACCCGGGGAGCTGTTTTTT. Protein: CASSSDSRPGELFF.

The V call is TRBV2, the J call TRBJ1-1; D is ambiguous. Germline V gene lookup returns CDR1 SNHLY and CDR2 FYNNEI. The CDR3 totals 12 residues. Trimming left V 8 bases short and J 4 bases short, with 11 bases between. The CDR3 sequence is CASWGGGTEAFF. In DNA, the CDR3 is TGTGCCAGCTGGGGAGGTGGCACTGAAGCTTTCTTT.

CDR3 nucleotides: TGCAGCGTTGAAGATCCCCAACCTCGTGGTGGCTACACCTTC. It encodes CSVEDPQPRGGYTF. The chain is built from TRBV29-1 and TRBJ1-2, with D unresolved. The germline V gene has CDR1 SQVTM and CDR2 ANQGSEA. The germline V and J ends were trimmed by 0 bases and 7 bases, with 15 bases remaining between them. This CDR3 has 14 amino acids.

This rearrangement joins TRBV7-9 to TRBJ2-7; D remains unclear. Trimming cost V 2 bases and J 7 bases, with 6 bases left between them. Germline V CDR1 and CDR2: SEHNR, FQNEAQ (reference sequence). The CDR3 consists of 11 residues. The CDR3 loop reads CASSLRREQYF. Written as DNA, the CDR3 is TGTGCCAGCAGCTTACGCCGGGAGCAGTACTTC.

The J gene is TRBJ2-5, the V gene TRBV13; no clear D gene. Germline assignment: CDR1 PRHDT and CDR2 FYEKMQ (reference sequence). This CDR3 is 13 amino acids long. Deletions cut 2 bases from V and 2 bases from J, with 6 bases between. For the CDR3, the DNA is TGTGCCAGCAGCTTAATCTCGCAAGAGACCCAGTACTTC. Its protein is CASSLISQETQYF.

This clone was picked up a small number of times. This chain connects TRBV27 to TRBJ2-1; 8 bases fit TRBD2. This CDR3 comprises 13 residues. CDR1 MNHEY and CDR2 SMNVEV come from the germline V gene (reference sequence). V lost 5 bases to trimming and J lost 6 bases; unmatched junction nucleotides: 3. CDR3 residues: CASSRTSSNEQFF. CDR3 DNA sequence: TGTGCCAGCAGTAGGACTAGCAGCAATGAGCAGTTCTTC.

This clone was recorded once. The chain uses TRBV6-5 and TRBJ1-4; D may be TRBD1 (5 bases). Germline values: CDR1 MNHEY, CDR2 SVGAGI. Trimming left V 0 bases short and J 8 bases short, with 16 bases between. This CDR3 is built from 16 residues. The CDR3 is CASSYSRGALREKLFF. The CDR3, as DNA: TGTGCCAGCAGTTACTCGAGGGGAGCCTTACGCGAAAAACTGTTTTTT.

The chain links TRBV7-8 to TRBJ1-5, with a weak D call TRBD1 (6 bases). With 1 base removed from V and 7 bases from J, the gap between germline ends came to 14 bases. CDR1 and CDR2 (germline): SGHVS, FQNEAQ. The CDR3 runs 15 residues. The chain's CDR3 is CASSLGTRGGQPQHF. The CDR3, as DNA: TGTGCCAGCAGCTTAGGAACAAGGGGGGGGCAGCCCCAGCATTTT.

This chain uses TRBV2 with TRBJ1-2; no reliable D call. Trimming cost V 4 bases and J 4 bases, with 10 bases left between them. The V gene's germline CDR1 is SNHLY and CDR2 FYNNEI. The CDR3 has 13 residues. CDR3 in DNA: TGTGCCAGCAGTGGGGCCACTGGCTATGGCTACACCTTC. Encoded protein: CASSGATGYGYTF.

This chain joins TRBV6-5 and TRBJ1-2; TRBD1 matches at 7 bases. The CDR3 has 16 residues. After removal of 0 bases from V and 5 bases from J, the junction contained 9 bases not matched to a gene. The germline CDR1 and CDR2 sequences are MNHEY and SVGAGI. CDR3 coding DNA: TGTGCCAGCAGTTACTCCAGGACAGGAGGCGGGTATGGCTACACCTTC. Encoded protein: CASSYSRTGGGYGYTF.

The chain uses TRBV14 and TRBJ2-3, with 9 nucleotides matching TRBD1. The CDR3 contains 17 residues. V trimming: 0 bases; J trimming: 2 bases; junction bases outside the gene matches: 6. Germline V gene lookup returns CDR1 SGHDN and CDR2 FVKESK. In DNA, the CDR3 is TGTGCCAGCAGCCAAGATGTCGGACAGGGGACCACAGATACGCAGTATTTT. This gives the protein CASSQDVGQGTTDTQYF.

V usage is TRBV29-1 and J usage is TRBJ1-1; no definite D call. CDR1 SQVTM and CDR2 ANQGSEA come from the germline V gene. The length of the CDR3 is 12 residues. Trimming shortened V by 3 bases and J by 4 bases, and 9 bases separated the two germline ends. CDR3 coding DNA: TGCAGCGTTGACTGGCGGAGCACTGAAGCTTTCTTT. Translated, it gives CSVDWRSTEAFF. Together with reference TRBV29-1 and TRBJ1-1, the CDR3 gives the full variable domain: SAVISQKPSRDICQRGTSLTIQCQVDSQVTMMFWYRQQPGQSLTLIATANQGSEATYESGFVIDKFPISRPNLTFSTLTVSNMSPEDSSIYLCSVDWRSTEAFFGQGTRLTVV.

This chain uses TRBV30 with TRBJ1-5; 9 bases map to TRBD1. Looked up from germline, CDR1 is GTSNPN and CDR2 is SVGIG (reference sequence). The ends lost 0 bases at V and 7 bases at J; junction bases unmatched: 4. The CDR3 is 14 amino acids. CDR3 sequence: CAWSVRTGEQPQHF. CDR3 DNA sequence: TGTGCCTGGAGTGTACGGACAGGGGAACAGCCCCAGCATTTT. The variable domain in full, with the rest retrieved from reference TRBV30 and TRBJ1-5, is SQTIHQWPATLVQPVGSPLSLECTVEGTSNPNLYWYRQAAGRGLQLLFYSVGIGQISSEVPQNLSASRPQDRQFILSSKKLLLSDSGFYLCAWSVRTGEQPQHFGDGTRLSIL.

The chain links TRBV19 to TRBJ1-2, with D possibly matching TRBD1 (5 bases). V was shortened by 4 bases and J by 8 bases, with 14 bases between the two germline ends. The CDR3 has 13 residues. Germline V gives CDR1 LNHDA, CDR2 SQIVND (reference sequence). CDR3 residues: CASSTRGVSGYTF. The CDR3 nucleotides are TGTGCCAGTAGTACTCGGGGGGTATCCGGCTACACCTTC.

The chain carries TRBV30 and TRBJ1-1; D is uncertain. CDR1 and CDR2 (germline): GTSNPN, SVGIG (reference sequence). The V gene lost 1 base and the J gene lost 0 bases, with 6 bases spanning the gap. The CDR3 extends over 13 amino acids. The CDR3 DNA follows: TGTGCCTGGAGTGCCGGTGTGAACACTGAAGCTTTCTTT. It translates to CAWSAGVNTEAFF.

V is TRBV7-8 and J is TRBJ1-2, with D hard to call. V was shortened by 2 bases and J by 6 bases, with 10 bases between the two germline ends. The CDR3 totals 13 residues. Germline values: CDR1 SGHVS, CDR2 FQNEAQ. The DNA for the CDR3 is TGTGCCAGCAGCTTAACCCTACGGCATGGCTACACCTTC. Translated: CASSLTLRHGYTF.

This clone is a singleton in its sample. One end of the junction varies from germline; a read error may be responsible. This chain connects TRBV7-7 to TRBJ2-1, with D tentatively TRBD1 (5 bases). The CDR3 is 14 residues long. Looked up from germline, CDR1 is SSHAT and CDR2 is FNYEAQ (reference sequence). The CDR3 is CASSLRGLGGEQFF. The CDR3, as DNA: TGTGCTAGCAGCTTAAGGGGTTTGGGCGGTGAGCAGTTCTTC. Combining the CDR3 with reference TRBV7-7 and TRBJ2-1 gives the whole variable domain GAGVSQSPRYKVTKRGQDVTLRCDPISSHATLYWYQQALGQGPEFLTYFNYEAQPDKSGLPSDRFSAERPEGSISTLTIQRTEQRDSAMYRCASSLRGLGGEQFFGPGTRLTVL.

This clone has a single count. The V and J genes are TRBV5-1 and TRBJ2-7; 7 bases agree with TRBD2. V shed 2 bases, J shed 2 bases, and the junction held 4 bases outside the gene matches. The CDR3 sequence is 14 residues long. Looked up from germline, CDR1 is SGHRS and CDR2 is YFSETQ. The CDR3 DNA reads as TGCGCCAGCAGCTTTAGCGGGTCTACCTACGAGCAGTACTTC. Protein product: CASSFSGSTYEQYF.

This clone was seen a few times. J is TRBJ2-1 and V is TRBV4-1; TRBD2 aligns across 9 bases. J lost 2 bases, V lost 2 bases, and 7 bases had no gene match. This CDR3 spans 17 amino acids. Germline loops: CDR1 MGHRA, CDR2 YSYEKL. This CDR3 is CASSQSGGTSTYNEQFF. The CDR3 DNA reads as TGCGCCAGCAGCCAAAGCGGGGGGACATCAACCTACAATGAGCAGTTCTTC.

This clone appeared a single time. This chain links TRBV5-4 with TRBJ1-6; D perhaps matches TRBD1 (6 bases). The germline gives CDR1 SGHNT, CDR2 YYREEE (reference sequence). The CDR3 totals 13 residues. V lost 3 bases to trimming and J lost 10 bases, with 11 bases between them. CDR3 DNA: TGTGCCAGCAGCTCTACAGGGCAGTCACCCCTCCACTTT. Protein sequence: CASSSTGQSPLHF.